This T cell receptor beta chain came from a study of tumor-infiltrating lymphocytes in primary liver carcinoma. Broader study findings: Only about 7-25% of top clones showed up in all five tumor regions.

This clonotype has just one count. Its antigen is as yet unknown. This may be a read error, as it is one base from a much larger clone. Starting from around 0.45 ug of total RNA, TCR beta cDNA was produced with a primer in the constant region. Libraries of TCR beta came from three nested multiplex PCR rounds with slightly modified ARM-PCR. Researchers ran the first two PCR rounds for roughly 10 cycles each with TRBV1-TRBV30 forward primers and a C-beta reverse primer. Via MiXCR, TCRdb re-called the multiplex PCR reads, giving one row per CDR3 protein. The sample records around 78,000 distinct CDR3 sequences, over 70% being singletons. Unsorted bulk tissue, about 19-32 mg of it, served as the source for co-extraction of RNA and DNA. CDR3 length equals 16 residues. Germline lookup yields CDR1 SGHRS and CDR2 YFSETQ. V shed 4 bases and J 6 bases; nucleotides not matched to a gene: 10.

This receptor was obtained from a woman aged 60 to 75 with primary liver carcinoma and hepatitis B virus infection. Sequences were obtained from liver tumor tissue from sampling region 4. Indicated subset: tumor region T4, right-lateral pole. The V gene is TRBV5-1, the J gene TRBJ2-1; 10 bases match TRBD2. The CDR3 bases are TGCGCCAGCAGCACCCAACTAGCGGGACCTAGCAATGAGCAGTTCTTC. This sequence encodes CASSTQLAGPSNEQFF.